Following are 22 T cell receptor beta chains from one sample sequenced in a study of CD8 T cells in Susac syndrome. Reverse transcription used about 0.45 to 1 ug RNA and random hexamers. Via MiXCR, TCRdb re-called the immunoSEQ multiplex PCR reads, giving one row per CDR3 protein. The sample includes around 170,000 distinct CDR3 sequences, around 95% of them seen just once. Sequencing was performed on CD8+ T cells from PBMCs. The receptors come from a human donor with Susac syndrome.

This clonotype has only a few counts. The chain recombines TRBV5-1 with TRBJ2-5; 13 positions match TRBD2. Germline CDR1 is SGHRS and CDR2 is YFSETQ. The CDR3 is 15 amino acids. V shed 5 bases, J shed 5 bases, and the junction held 6 bases outside the gene matches. CDR3 in DNA: TGCGCCAGCAGTCCCGGGACTAGCGGGATGGAGACCCAGTACTTC. It encodes CASSPGTSGMETQYF.

The chain has TRBV20-1 and TRBJ2-2; 7 bases fit TRBD1. Germline values: CDR1 DFQATT, CDR2 SNEGSKA (reference sequence). CDR3 length equals 14 residues. The V segment lost 2 bases and the J segment 2 bases; nucleotides outside the gene matches: 2. CDR3 protein: CSARRTGNTGELFF. The CDR3, as DNA: TGCAGTGCTAGACGGACAGGCAACACCGGGGAGCTGTTTTTT.

This chain connects TRBV9 to TRBJ1-6; D call uncertain. The CDR3 contains 13 residues. V was pared by 5 bases and J by 6 bases, with 9 bases between. The germline gives CDR1 SGDLS, CDR2 YYNGEE. The DNA of the CDR3 is TGTGCCAGCAGTACAGAGGGTAATTCACCCCTCCACTTT. The encoded protein is CASSTEGNSPLHF. The complete variable domain, with remaining parts taken from reference TRBV9 and TRBJ1-6, reads DSGVTQTPKHLITATGQRVTLRCSPRSGDLSVYWYQQSLDQGLQFLIQYYNGEERAKGNILERFSAQQFPDLHSELNLSSLELGDSALYFCASSTEGNSPLHFGNGTRLTVT.

The gene calls are TRBV11-2 and TRBJ2-5; D remains ambiguous. CDR3 length equals 15 residues. Per the germline V gene, CDR1 is SGHAT and CDR2 is FQNNGV. The ends were cut back, 3 bases at V and 3 bases at J, with 14 bases in the middle. CDR3 DNA sequence: TGTGCCAGCAGCTTTCCCGGGCATACAAAAGAGACCCAGTACTTC. This translates into CASSFPGHTKETQYF.

The chain employs TRBV5-4 and TRBJ1-2; possibly TRBD1 for D (5 bases). The CDR3 sequence is 11 residues long. Germline V gene sequence: CDR1 SGHNT, CDR2 YYREEE (reference sequence). Trimming took 5 bases from V and 6 from J, leaving 8 bases between them. CDR3 amino acids: CASRGEDGYTF. In DNA, the CDR3 is TGTGCCAGCAGGGGGGAAGATGGCTACACCTTC.

The chain couples TRBV4-1 to TRBJ1-4, with a weak D call TRBD1 (5 bases). CDR3 length: 12 residues. The germline V gene has CDR1 MGHRA and CDR2 YSYEKL. Trimming removed 4 bases from V and 8 bases from J, with 8 bases in between. CDR3: CASSPPGEKLFF. CDR3 in DNA: TGCGCCAGCAGCCCTCCAGGGGAAAAACTGTTTTTT.

This clonotype appeared once. The CDR3 here is CASSFRTGDSSYEQYF. In nucleotides, the CDR3 is TGCGCCAGCAGCTTTCGGACAGGGGATAGCTCCTACGAGCAGTACTTC. This chain connects TRBV5-1 to TRBJ2-7; 9 bases are shared with TRBD1. CDR3 length: 16 amino acids. Germline V gene data show CDR1 as SGHRS and CDR2 as YFSETQ. J lost 0 bases, V lost 2 bases, and 6 bases had no gene match.

The chain employs TRBV7-2 and TRBJ2-1; tentative D call: TRBD2 (7 bases). There are 17 residues in the CDR3. The V and J ends lost 2 bases and 5 bases respectively, with 19 bases between them. Germline V gene data show CDR1 as SGHTA and CDR2 as FQGNSA. Written as DNA, the CDR3 is TGTGCCAGCAGCTTAATCTGGGCGGGGGCGAACCACAATGAGCAGTTCTTC. Translation gives CASSLIWAGANHNEQFF.

The CDR3 nucleotides read TGCAGTGCTAGCGAAGGCAGGGGATTCTCACAGCCCCAGCATTTT. It translates to CSASEGRGFSQPQHF. The chain recombines TRBV20-1 with TRBJ1-5; the D gene is possibly TRBD1 (6 bases). Germline CDR1 and CDR2: DFQATT and SNEGSKA (reference sequence). V gave up 3 bases and J gave up 7 bases, with 19 bases separating them. This CDR3 has 15 amino acids.

The chain is built from TRBV19 and TRBJ2-7, with 12 positions matching TRBD2. The germline V gene has CDR1 LNHDA and CDR2 SQIVND (reference sequence). This CDR3 contains 17 residues. Trimming cost V 5 bases and J 0 bases; bases outside gene matches: 8. The CDR3 protein is CASSPGTSGRSSYEQYF. The CDR3 bases are TGTGCCAGTAGTCCCGGGACTAGCGGGCGTAGCTCCTACGAGCAGTACTTC.

The V call is TRBV2, the J call TRBJ2-7, with unresolved D. The CDR3 runs 15 residues. Germline V gene sequence: CDR1 SNHLY, CDR2 FYNNEI. Deletions cut 2 bases from V and 6 bases from J, with 17 bases between. The CDR3 bases are TGTGCCAGCAGTGAACGAGCGACCTCTAGGGCCGAGCAGTACTTC. This encodes CASSERATSRAEQYF.

J is TRBJ1-1 and V is TRBV24-1; TRBD1 matches 9 bases. The V and J ends lost 3 bases and 10 bases, in that order; junction bases with no gene match: 5. CDR3 length: 13 amino acids. The germline CDR1 and CDR2 sequences are KGHDR and SFDVKD. The CDR3 DNA is TGTGCCACCAGTGATCGGGGACAGGGCGCAGCTTTCTTT. Its protein is CATSDRGQGAAFF.

The genes are TRBV6-6 and TRBJ2-3; 9 nucleotides align to TRBD2. Per the germline V gene, CDR1 is MNHNY and CDR2 is SVGAGI (reference sequence). The CDR3 is made up of 16 amino acids. Losses at the gene ends were 0 bases for V and 3 bases for J; bases not matched to a gene: 4. The CDR3 sequence is CASSYSRLAETDTQYF. The DNA of the CDR3 is TGTGCCAGCAGTTACTCTAGACTAGCGGAGACAGATACGCAGTATTTT.

J is TRBJ2-7 and V is TRBV12-3 or TRBV12-4, with D uncertain. The CDR3 is made up of 13 amino acids. V was shortened by 6 bases and J by 3 bases, with 12 bases between the two germline ends. CDR3 in amino acids: CASSPGLDYEQYF. Written as DNA, the CDR3 is TGTGCCAGCAGCCCTGGATTAGACTACGAGCAGTACTTC.

A single count supports this clonotype. The V gene is TRBV12-3 or TRBV12-4, the J gene TRBJ1-1, with 7 bases that match TRBD1. This CDR3 region has 13 residues. The trim removed 5 bases at V and 4 bases at J, leaving 4 bases unmatched. The CDR3 DNA is TGTGCCAGCAGTGATTCAGGGGGCACTGAAGCTTTCTTT. Translated, it gives CASSDSGGTEAFF.

This sequence joins TRBV7-2 and TRBJ2-2; possibly TRBD2 for D (5 bases). This CDR3 is 14 amino acids long. V lost 3 bases, J lost 5 bases, and 10 bases lay in between. Germline CDR1 is SGHTA and CDR2 is FQGNSA. CDR3 residues: CASSFGVGTGELFF. CDR3 sequence (DNA): TGTGCCAGCAGCTTCGGGGTGGGGACCGGGGAGCTGTTTTTT.

This rearrangement joins TRBV7-8 to TRBJ2-4; 7 bases fit TRBD1. From germline, CDR1 is SGHVS and CDR2 FQNEAQ. V trimming: 4 bases; J trimming: 0 bases; junction bases outside the gene matches: 18. The CDR3 covers 20 residues. CDR3 region: CASSSGHLGTEVLAKNIQYF. The CDR3 nucleotides are TGTGCCAGCAGCTCAGGACACCTTGGGACAGAGGTGTTAGCCAAAAACATTCAGTACTTC.

This chain joins TRBV5-1 and TRBJ1-1, with D maybe TRBD1 (5 bases). V shed 0 bases and J shed 6 bases, with 15 bases lying between them. The germline gives CDR1 SGHRS, CDR2 YFSETQ. CDR3 size: 15 residues. The CDR3, as DNA: TGCGCCAGCAGCTTGGTAATTGGCCAGGGCGCTGAAGCTTTCTTT. This codes for CASSLVIGQGAEAFF.

V is TRBV9 and J is TRBJ1-2; D unclear. Germline V gene data show CDR1 as SGDLS and CDR2 as YYNGEE. This CDR3 has 14 amino acids. V lost 4 bases, J lost 8 bases, and 18 bases lay in between. The CDR3: CASSLHDMEEGYTF. The DNA of the CDR3 is TGTGCCAGCAGCTTACATGACATGGAGGAGGGCTACACCTTC.

The chain has TRBV9 and TRBJ2-7; a possible D gene is TRBD2 (5 bases). Trimming removed 4 bases at V and 4 bases at J, with 15 bases between. Looked up from germline, CDR1 is SGDLS and CDR2 is YYNGEE. The CDR3 loop spans 14 amino acids. CDR3 bases: TGTGCCAGCAGCCCAGAGGGCACCCCTTACGAGCAGTACTTC. Its translation is CASSPEGTPYEQYF.

V is TRBV9 and J is TRBJ2-7; 7 bases are shared with TRBD1. The V gene end was trimmed by 3 bases and the J gene end by 5 bases; junction bases not matched to a gene: 11. Germline values: CDR1 SGDLS, CDR2 YYNGEE. CDR3 size: 15 residues. CDR3 DNA: TGTGCCAGCAGCGCCCAGACAGGGATTCACAACGAGCAGTACTTC. It is translated as CASSAQTGIHNEQYF.

The CDR3 nucleotides are TGCAGTGCTGGGGGATGGAGAGGCCGTAGCACAGATACGCAGTATTTT. It specifies CSAGGWRGRSTDTQYF. This chain joins TRBV20-1 and TRBJ2-3; either TRBD1 or TRBD2 may fit D (5 bases each). The V gene's germline CDR1 is DFQATT and CDR2 SNEGSKA (reference sequence). The CDR3 extends over 16 amino acids. The ends were cut back, 5 bases at V and 0 bases at J, with 18 bases in the middle.